Sequencing of this T cell receptor (beta chain) was carried out in a study of T cells in Graves' hyperthyroidism and ophthalmopathy. Findings and caveats of the study: Also found in blood were most expanded thyroid clonotypes above 0.001. From stable hyperthyroidism, ophthalmopathy was set apart by a 13 V-J model.

Not enrolled were patients with uncontrolled infection, other autoimmune disease, pregnancy or lactation. Clinicians diagnosed patients from clinical symptoms, serum thyroxine and TRAb, thyroid ultrasound and orbital computed tomography. Amplification targeted TCR beta CDR3 regions from RNA transcripts. A first-round RT-PCR of the TCR CDR3 used the HTBI primer set. Using its own MiXCR run on the multiplex PCR reads, TCRdb lists one record per CDR3 protein. The sample shows hundreds of thousands of distinct CDR3 sequences, 38% of them seen only once. This clonotype has more than one count but fewer than ten. What it recognizes is unknown. This receptor was taken from a man between 18 and 29 years old with Graves' hyperthyroidism. Sequencing input: blood.

CDR3 sequence (DNA): TGCAGTGCTAGAGATCGGCAGGGTCGATATAGCAATCAGCCCCAGCATTTT. This gives the protein CSARDRQGRYSNQPQHF. V is TRBV20-1 and J is TRBJ1-5, with D perhaps TRBD1 (5 bases). V lost 0 bases to trimming and J lost 0 bases, with 15 bases between them. Germline CDR1 DFQATT, CDR2 SNEGSKA (reference sequence). The CDR3 contains 17 residues.